The text below deals with one TCR beta chain. As originally analysed: Estimation of nucleated cell counts was performed using reference gene primer amplification. The repertoire was sequenced with immunoSEQ multiplex PCR; TCRdb's copy has only in-frame clones and lacks some. That table furnishes V, J and clone size, whereas the DNA furnished D and trimming. The data show 100,000 to 150,000 clones, 70% to 90% seen once. The V and J ends lost 4 bases and 4 bases respectively, with 9 bases between them. Per the germline V gene, CDR1 is SGHRS and CDR2 is YFSETQ. The CDR3 is 14 amino acids. The source of the sample is a study of blood T cell repertoires in COVID-19. Across the study: Spain, Italy and the United States supplied samples that represented acute and convalescent COVID-19.

Source material: peripheral blood. This receptor was obtained from a man in his 70s with active COVID-19. This chain connects TRBV5-1 to TRBJ2-6; no firm D call. CDR3 residues: CASSGQTGANVLTF. In DNA form, the CDR3 reads TGCGCCAGCAGCGGCCAAACGGGGGCCAACGTCCTGACTTTC.